Presented here are 9 T cell receptor beta chains from one specimen sequenced in a study of beta chain features in type 1 diabetes. Study-level points and caveats: Type 1 diabetes patients showed a moderate but significant shortening of TCRB CDR3s in all four CD4+ subsets.

Expressed TCRB transcripts were sequenced because the isolated RNA had all been reverse transcribed beforehand. Only in-frame clones appear in the TCRdb table, and some are missing; sequencing was by immunoSEQ multiplex PCR. In the table there are approximately 70,000 clones, just under 50% of which are singletons. Their recognized antigens are unknown. The source material was central memory CD4+ T cells from blood. These receptors originate from a man aged 25-45 years with type 1 diabetes.

V usage is TRBV5-1 and J usage is TRBJ2-3; TRBD1 aligns across 7 bases. J gave up 0 bases and V 4 bases, and 8 bases lay outside the gene matches. There are 16 residues in the CDR3. Germline loops: CDR1 SGHRS, CDR2 YFSETQ. CDR3 sequence: CASSLGQSPSTDTQYF. The CDR3 region has the DNA TGCGCCAGCAGCCTGGGACAGTCCCCTAGCACAGATACGCAGTATTTT.

The genes are TRBV11-2 and TRBJ2-7, with 8 positions matching TRBD2. CDR3 length: 15 residues. Germline V lookup: CDR1 SGHAT, CDR2 FQNNGV. The V gene end was trimmed by 5 bases and the J gene end by 3 bases; junction bases not matched to a gene: 9. The CDR3 DNA reads as TGTGCCAGCAGCCTTAGCGGACTAGCTTACTACGAGCAGTACTTC. Encoded protein: CASSLSGLAYYEQYF.

This clone has only one observation. This sequence joins TRBV5-1 and TRBJ1-3; D call uncertain. The CDR3 extends over 15 amino acids. The V end was cut by 5 bases, the J end by 0 bases, with 12 bases between. Germline values: CDR1 SGHRS, CDR2 YFSETQ. In nucleotides, the CDR3 is TGCGCCAGCAGTTCCCGCGGGGTCTCTGGAAACACCATATATTTT. Residues: CASSSRGVSGNTIYF. The whole variable domain, filled in from reference TRBV5-1 and TRBJ1-3, reads KAGVTQTPRYLIKTRGQQVTLSCSPISGHRSVSWYQQTPGQGLQFLFEYFSETQRNKGNFPGRFSGRQFSNSRSEMNVSTLELGDSALYLCASSSRGVSGNTIYFGEGSWLTVV.

There are a few counts of this clone. The chain recombines TRBV6-6 with TRBJ1-5; 7 nucleotides agree with TRBD1. The trim removed 2 bases at V and 4 bases at J, leaving 8 bases unmatched. Germline values: CDR1 MNHNY, CDR2 SVGAGI (reference sequence). The CDR3 sequence is 16 residues long. The CDR3 sequence is CASSYRAGGQNQPQHF. CDR3 DNA sequence: TGTGCCAGCAGTTACAGGGCAGGGGGTCAGAATCAGCCCCAGCATTTT.

This clone was detected a few times. The rearrangement uses TRBV14 and TRBJ1-1; 10 nucleotides match TRBD1. CDR1 is SGHDN, CDR2 FVKESK, per germline. The V and J ends lost 4 bases and 6 bases, in that order; junction bases with no gene match: 11. This CDR3 contains 16 residues. CDR3 coding DNA: TGTGCCAGCAGCCCCAGGACAGGGGGGGGGTTCGCTGAAGCTTTCTTT. As protein: CASSPRTGGGFAEAFF.

The genes are TRBV11-3 and TRBJ2-4, with 9 bases fitting TRBD1. The CDR3 is 16 residues long. J gave up 4 bases and V 4 bases, and 8 bases lay outside the gene matches. The germline V gene encodes CDR1 SGHNT and CDR2 YENEEA. The CDR3: CASSSSRDRAKNIQYF. The CDR3 bases are TGTGCCAGCAGCTCGAGCCGGGACAGGGCGAAAAACATTCAGTACTTC.

The chain carries TRBV30 and TRBJ2-3; the match to TRBD1 covers 8 bases. Germline V gene lookup returns CDR1 GTSNPN and CDR2 SVGIG (reference sequence). CDR3 size: 12 residues. The V segment lost 3 bases and the J segment 4 bases; nucleotides outside the gene matches: 0. CDR3 sequence reads: CAWRTGADTQYF. In nucleotides, the CDR3 is TGTGCCTGGAGGACAGGGGCAGATACGCAGTATTTT.

This clone was detected only a few times. J is TRBJ2-7 and V is TRBV7-2; 10 bases match TRBD2. The CDR3 length is 15 residues. The J segment lost 4 bases and the V segment lost 4 bases, leaving 7 bases of the junction unmatched. Germline loops: CDR1 SGHTA, CDR2 FQGNSA. CDR3 residues: CASSSSGTSDYEQYF. Written as DNA, the CDR3 is TGTGCCAGCAGCTCGTCGGGGACTAGCGATTACGAGCAGTACTTC.

This clone was seen more than once but under ten times. The CDR3 reads CASSQDFQREYSDTQYF. CDR3 in DNA: TGCGCCAGCAGCCAAGATTTCCAGCGGGAGTACTCAGATACGCAGTATTTT. V is TRBV4-1 and J is TRBJ2-3; 8 nucleotides match TRBD2. Germline trimming cut 0 bases from V and 4 bases from J; bases unmatched to any gene: 9. The CDR3 sequence is 17 residues long. CDR1 is MGHRA, CDR2 YSYEKL, per germline.